The subject of this entry is one T cell receptor beta chain. Its antigen is undetermined. This sample stems from a study of beta chain features in type 1 diabetes. Study-level findings and limits: Patients with type 1 diabetes carried fewer insertions and had more deletions at their VDJ junctions. TCRB CDR3 length was moderately but significantly reduced in all four CD4+ subsets of Type 1 diabetes patients. Naive, central memory and regulatory TCRB repertoires appeared more similar among patients than healthy donors. Sequencing the cDNA could make cells with high TCR expression show up more than they should.

Of the isolated RNA, all was reverse transcribed, and so the sequenced material was expressed TCRB transcripts. Clones were read by immunoSEQ multiplex PCR, and TCRdb kept only the in-frame ones, dropping some. The data show about 160,000 clones, approximately 8.8% seen once. The sample consisted of central memory CD4+ T cells from blood. The sequence was obtained from a woman in her 30s with type 1 diabetes.

CDR3 bases: TGTGCCAGCAGCCATTCCAGGACTAGCGGGACCAACACCGGGGAGCTGTTTTTT. It is translated as CASSHSRTSGTNTGELFF. The chain joins TRBV5-4 to TRBJ2-2, with TRBD2 matching 12 bases. This CDR3 comprises 18 residues. The V and J ends lost 4 bases and 2 bases, in that order; junction bases with no gene match: 9. In germline, CDR1 is SGHNT, CDR2 YYREEE (reference sequence).